This TCR beta chain was profiled in a study of technical replicates of blood from a few donors. Libraries were prepared by immunoSEQ multiplex PCR; TCRdb keeps only in-frame clonotypes and omits some of them. Altogether tens of thousands of clones are present, about 95% being singletons, with the ten largest covering around 0.37%. The V gene lost 3 bases and the J gene lost 0 bases, with 9 bases spanning the gap. The CDR3 runs 15 residues. The germline V gene has CDR1 LNHDA and CDR2 SQIVND (reference sequence). The chain has TRBV19 and TRBJ1-3; the D is unclear. The sample taken for sequencing was T cells isolated from PBMCs. The TCR comes from a human donor in good health. In DNA, the CDR3 is TGTGCCAGTAGTATTATACATAACTCTGGAAACACCATATATTTT. It encodes CASSIIHNSGNTIYF.